The clone carrying this TCR beta chain has only one observation. This sample is part of a study of memory CD4+ T cells and cytomegalovirus serostatus. Libraries were prepared by immunoSEQ multiplex PCR; TCRdb keeps only in-frame clonotypes and omits some of them. The sample has tens of thousands of clones; roughly 76% are singletons. Single viable CD3+CD4+CD8-CD45RO+ cells were sorted as the memory CD4+ T cells. After thawing, CD4+ T cells were positively selected. The V end was cut by 8 bases, the J end by 6 bases, with 17 bases between. The germline gives CDR1 SGHAT, CDR2 FQNNGV. CDR3 length equals 14 residues.

Sequencing used memory CD4+ T cells from blood. This clonotype was obtained from an adult in good health and CMV-seropositive. The chain couples TRBV11-2 to TRBJ2-1, with D perhaps TRBD1 or TRBD2 (6 bases each). In DNA form, the CDR3 reads TGTGCCAGCTATTCATACGGAGGGGGCAATGAGCAGTTCTTC. Its translation is CASYSYGGGNEQFF.